This passage covers 32 T cell receptor beta chains from one sample sequenced in a study of cytomegalovirus exposure and HLA in healthy donors. A multiplex PCR was run with 60 Vbeta primers and 13 Jbeta primers. TCRdb's copy holds only in-frame clones and misses some; the assay was immunoSEQ multiplex PCR. Altogether some 150,000 clones are present, just over 70% being singletons, with the ten largest covering 2% to 3%. Input material: PBMCs. The receptor source for this set is a human donor in good health.

The chain employs TRBV29-1 and TRBJ1-2; TRBD1 matches 7 bases. V was clipped by 1 base and J by 7 bases; unmatched bases: 9. The CDR3 is made up of 14 amino acids. The germline CDR1 and CDR2 sequences are SQVTM and ANQGSEA. The CDR3 loop is CSVEGLRTGGGYTF. As DNA, the CDR3 is TGCAGCGTTGAAGGTCTACGGACAGGCGGTGGCTACACCTTC.

The V call is TRBV10-3, the J call TRBJ1-3; 8 nucleotides match TRBD1. The CDR3 covers 15 residues. The germline CDR1 and CDR2 sequences are ENHRY and SYGVKD. V gave up 4 bases and J gave up 7 bases; unmatched junction bases: 9. The chain's CDR3 is CAISASQGARNTIYF. The CDR3 coding sequence is TGTGCCATCAGTGCGTCCCAGGGGGCTAGGAACACCATATATTTT.

The gene calls are TRBV5-5 and TRBJ2-5, with 11 bases that match TRBD1. CDR3 length: 15 residues. Per germline, CDR1 SGHKS and CDR2 YYEKEE (reference sequence). Trimming at V came to 3 bases and at J to 5 bases, leaving 6 bases not matched to a gene. CDR3 loop: CASSWGTGGGETQYF. As DNA, the CDR3 is TGTGCCAGCAGCTGGGGGACAGGGGGTGGGGAGACCCAGTACTTC.

This clone was counted once. The junction shows a germline mismatch at one end, possibly a read error. The rearrangement uses TRBV12-5 and TRBJ2-4; no reliable D call. The CDR3 extends over 14 amino acids. Germline CDR1 LGHNT, CDR2 FRNRAP. CDR3 DNA sequence: TGTGCTGGTGGTCTACCGTCCCATAGTGGCATTCAGTACTTC. Its protein product is CAGGLPSHSGIQYF.

The chain is built from TRBV11-2 and TRBJ1-1, with D perhaps matching TRBD1 (5 bases). V was clipped by 3 bases and J by 4 bases, with 18 bases between them. The CDR3 consists of 16 residues. In germline, CDR1 is SGHAT, CDR2 FQNNGV. This CDR3 reads CASSLGLPGSGTEAFF. In nucleotides, the CDR3 is TGTGCCAGCAGCTTGGGACTCCCAGGGAGCGGCACTGAAGCTTTCTTT.

J is TRBJ2-7 and V is TRBV11-2; 7 nucleotides agree with TRBD1. This CDR3 is 17 amino acids long. V was pared by 1 base and J by 1 base, with 10 bases of the junction left unmatched. Germline CDR1 SGHAT, CDR2 FQNNGV. The CDR3 sequence: CASSLVQGVPASYEQYF. The CDR3 DNA reads TGTGCCAGCAGCTTAGTCCAGGGGGTCCCCGCTTCCTACGAGCAGTACTTC.

This chain joins TRBV7-9 and TRBJ1-2; D gene ambiguous. V was pared by 1 base and J by 1 base, with 7 bases between. CDR1 and CDR2 (germline): SEHNR, FQNEAQ (reference sequence). CDR3 length: 14 amino acids. The CDR3 spells CASSLGSSNYGYTF. The CDR3 coding sequence is TGTGCCAGCAGCTTAGGGAGCAGTAACTATGGCTACACCTTC.

The rearrangement links TRBV5-6 to TRBJ1-4; TRBD1 matches 7 bases. The CDR3 has 15 residues. Per germline, CDR1 SGHDT and CDR2 YYEEEE. V gave up 0 bases and J gave up 8 bases; unmatched junction bases: 7. Here the CDR3 DNA reads TGTGCCAGCAGCTTGGTCCTAGGGACAGCAGAAAAACTGTTTTTT. Translating gives CASSLVLGTAEKLFF.

This clone was observed a few times. V gene TRBV19 combines with J gene TRBJ1-3, with 7 nucleotides matching TRBD1. Trimming removed 10 bases from V and 3 bases from J; junction bases left unmatched: 9. Germline loops: CDR1 LNHDA, CDR2 SQIVND (reference sequence). CDR3 length: 14 residues. CDR3 coding DNA: TGTGCCACTAATACCGGGACAGTTGGAAACACCATATATTTT. This translates into CATNTGTVGNTIYF.

The chain links TRBV5-4 to TRBJ2-7; 7 nucleotides match TRBD1. The CDR3 sequence is 14 residues long. V was clipped by 4 bases and J by 3 bases; unmatched bases: 7. Looked up from germline, CDR1 is SGHNT and CDR2 is YYREEE (reference sequence). The CDR3 DNA is TGTGCCAGCAGCGGTTCAGGGGGTCTCTACGAGCAGTACTTC. This sequence encodes CASSGSGGLYEQYF.

V gene TRBV9 combines with J gene TRBJ1-1; D gene unclear. Trimming shortened V by 3 bases and J by 11 bases, and 20 bases separated the two germline ends. The CDR3 is 14 residues long. The germline CDR1 and CDR2 sequences are SGDLS and YYNGEE. CDR3 protein: CASSERGMEGVAFF. The CDR3 DNA follows: TGTGCCAGCAGCGAGCGGGGTATGGAGGGTGTGGCTTTCTTT.

The chain links TRBV18 to TRBJ1-3; 9 nucleotides line up with TRBD1. Germline trimming cut 1 base from V and 3 bases from J; bases unmatched to any gene: 7. The germline V gene has CDR1 KGHSH and CDR2 LQKENI. There are 17 residues in the CDR3. The CDR3 is CASSPRGTGNYGNTIYF. The CDR3 DNA reads TGTGCCAGCTCACCACGGGGGACAGGGAATTATGGAAACACCATATATTTT.

The rearrangement links TRBV4-2 to TRBJ2-6; TRBD1 agrees at 8 bases. The length of the CDR3 is 20 residues. Germline CDR1 and CDR2: LGHNA and YNFKEQ. Trimming at V came to 0 bases and at J to 2 bases, leaving 12 bases not matched to a gene. This CDR3 is CASSQDSGQGILAGANVLTF. In DNA, the CDR3 is TGTGCCAGCAGCCAAGACTCTGGACAGGGTATTTTGGCTGGGGCCAACGTCCTGACTTTC.

This chain uses TRBV2 with TRBJ2-1, with D perhaps TRBD2 (5 bases). The CDR3 is 13 residues long. Germline CDR1 reads SNHLY; CDR2 reads FYNNEI. V was clipped by 7 bases and J by 2 bases, with 9 bases between them. The CDR3 is CASTERAYNEQFF. The CDR3 DNA follows: TGTGCCAGCACGGAGAGGGCCTACAATGAGCAGTTCTTC.

This chain connects TRBV10-3 to TRBJ2-2; D is uncertain. Germline-derived CDR1 and CDR2 are ENHRY and SYGVKD. The germline V and J ends were trimmed by 3 bases and 7 bases, with 9 bases remaining between them. The CDR3 totals 13 residues. CDR3: CAISDSASGELFF. As DNA, the CDR3 is TGTGCCATCAGTGACAGCGCCAGCGGGGAGCTGTTTTTT.

V gene TRBV14 combines with J gene TRBJ2-7, with D possibly TRBD1 on 5 matching bases. Germline-derived CDR1 and CDR2 are SGHDN and FVKESK. The V gene lost 2 bases and the J gene lost 1 base, with 9 bases spanning the gap. The CDR3 sequence is 14 residues long. DNA of the CDR3: TGTGCCAGCAGCCAAAACAGGATATCCTACGAGCAGTACTTC. Translating it yields CASSQNRISYEQYF.

The V gene is TRBV19, the J gene TRBJ1-3; no definite D call. With 7 bases removed from V and 0 bases from J, the gap between germline ends came to 10 bases. CDR1 and CDR2 (germline): LNHDA, SQIVND (reference sequence). This CDR3 is 14 amino acids long. The CDR3 loop reads CASKAASSGNTIYF. The CDR3 DNA sequence: TGTGCCAGTAAGGCGGCGAGCTCTGGAAACACCATATATTTT.

This chain joins TRBV6-5 and TRBJ2-7; TRBD2 agrees at 8 bases. With V trimmed by 5 bases and J by 0 bases, 6 bases remained unmatched. This CDR3 has 15 residues. The germline CDR1 and CDR2 sequences are MNHEY and SVGAGI. The CDR3: CASSAVAGSSYEQYF. The CDR3 DNA sequence: TGTGCCAGCAGTGCGGTAGCGGGGAGCTCCTACGAGCAGTACTTC.

V usage is TRBV4-1 and J usage is TRBJ2-7; TRBD2 aligns across 8 bases. V shed 0 bases and J 4 bases; nucleotides not matched to a gene: 5. The CDR3 totals 15 residues. CDR1 is MGHRA and CDR2 is YSYEKL in the germline V gene. The CDR3 loop is CASSQDRAGAYEQYF. CDR3 in DNA: TGCGCCAGCAGCCAAGACCGAGCGGGGGCTTACGAGCAGTACTTC.

The chain uses TRBV2 and TRBJ1-2; 7 bases line up with TRBD1. V trimming: 3 bases; J trimming: 8 bases; junction bases outside the gene matches: 12. The CDR3 is made up of 15 amino acids. Germline V gene sequence: CDR1 SNHLY, CDR2 FYNNEI. The CDR3 DNA sequence: TGTGCCAGCAGTGATTACGACCAGGGGGATAAAGGCTACACCTTC. Protein sequence: CASSDYDQGDKGYTF.

The chain uses TRBV5-1 and TRBJ2-2, with 8 bases aligning to TRBD2. J was trimmed by 1 base and V by 1 base; bases with no gene match: 9. The CDR3 length is 18 residues. The germline gives CDR1 SGHRS, CDR2 YFSETQ. The CDR3 bases are TGCGCCAGCAGCTTGAGACCAAGCGGGGGCCTGAACACCGGGGAGCTGTTTTTT. This encodes CASSLRPSGGLNTGELFF. The whole variable domain, remainder taken from reference TRBV5-1 and TRBJ2-2, is KAGVTQTPRYLIKTRGQQVTLSCSPISGHRSVSWYQQTPGQGLQFLFEYFSETQRNKGNFPGRFSGRQFSNSRSEMNVSTLELGDSALYLCASSLRPSGGLNTGELFFGEGSRLTVL.

The V gene is TRBV27, the J gene TRBJ2-7; 9 bases are shared with TRBD2. The germline V gene encodes CDR1 MNHEY and CDR2 SMNVEV (reference sequence). The ends lost 2 bases at V and 1 base at J; junction bases unmatched: 6. The CDR3 runs 16 residues. CDR3 sequence reads: CASSLRASGVSYEQYF. The DNA of the CDR3 is TGTGCCAGCAGTTTAAGGGCTAGCGGGGTATCCTACGAGCAGTACTTC.

This clone was detected only a few times. The chain employs TRBV9 and TRBJ2-3; 8 bases agree with TRBD2. The V gene's germline CDR1 is SGDLS and CDR2 YYNGEE. This CDR3 has 15 amino acids. Losses at the gene ends were 0 bases for V and 2 bases for J; bases not matched to a gene: 2. The CDR3 here is CASSVGAGATDTQYF. In nucleotides, the CDR3 is TGTGCCAGCAGCGTAGGAGCGGGGGCCACAGATACGCAGTATTTT.

This clone is a singleton in its sample. A junction boundary mismatches the germline segment, possibly from a read error. The chain links TRBV7-7 to TRBJ2-2; D unresolved. CDR1 is SSHAT, CDR2 FNYEAQ, per germline (reference sequence). The CDR3 is made up of 16 amino acids. CDR3 amino acids: CASSLGPGSNTGELFF. Here the CDR3 DNA reads TGTGCTAGCAGCTTAGGCCCAGGCTCGAACACCGGGGAGCTGTTTTTT.

V usage is TRBV2 and J usage is TRBJ2-7; the D is unclear. Trimming shortened V by 1 base and J by 4 bases, and 8 bases separated the two germline ends. CDR1 is SNHLY and CDR2 is FYNNEI in the germline V gene. This CDR3 comprises 13 residues. CDR3 DNA: TGTGCCAGCAGTGAAGATCGTCAGTACGAGCAGTACTTC. Translation: CASSEDRQYEQYF.

This clone was detected once. This sequence joins TRBV6-5 and TRBJ1-5; D gene unclear. CDR1 MNHEY and CDR2 SVGAGI come from the germline V gene. Trimming stripped 5 bases from V and 3 bases from J, with 14 bases between. CDR3 size: 15 residues. CDR3 amino acids: CASSPPGGANQPQHF. The CDR3 DNA follows: TGTGCCAGCAGTCCCCCCGGAGGTGCCAATCAGCCCCAGCATTTT.

This rearrangement joins TRBV2 to TRBJ1-1; TRBD1 matches 8 bases. CDR1 and CDR2 from the germline V gene are SNHLY and FYNNEI. Unmatched junction bases numbered 11, after V lost 7 bases and J lost 4 bases. The CDR3 runs to 15 residues. The CDR3 region is CASKTLQGAGTEAFF. The CDR3 coding sequence is TGTGCCAGCAAGACCCTTCAGGGGGCTGGCACTGAAGCTTTCTTT.

The V gene is TRBV11-1, the J gene TRBJ1-1, with 8 bases matching TRBD1. Germline V CDR1 and CDR2: SGHAT, FQDESV (reference sequence). With 2 bases clipped from V and 7 bases from J, the junction kept 12 bases outside the gene matches. CDR3 length: 16 residues. The CDR3 DNA is TGTGCCAGCAGCTTAACGGACAGGGACCCAAATAATGAAGCTTTCTTT. This encodes CASSLTDRDPNNEAFF.

As DNA, the CDR3 is TGTGCCTGGAGTGCACTATACGAGCAGTACTTC. Its protein product is CAWSALYEQYF. The rearrangement links TRBV30 to TRBJ2-7; unclear D gene. The CDR3 totals 11 residues. V was cut by 1 base and J by 4 bases, with 5 bases left in between. Germline V gene sequence: CDR1 GTSNPN, CDR2 SVGIG (reference sequence).

V gene TRBV5-1 combines with J gene TRBJ2-7, with 10 nucleotides matching TRBD1. J lost 2 bases, V lost 6 bases, and 5 bases had no gene match. Looked up from germline, CDR1 is SGHRS and CDR2 is YFSETQ. This CDR3 has 14 amino acids. CDR3 sequence reads: CASNYGQGAYEQYF. The CDR3 bases are TGCGCCAGCAACTATGGACAGGGGGCCTACGAGCAGTACTTC.

The chain couples TRBV6-6 to TRBJ1-5, with a possible D match to TRBD1 (6 bases). The CDR3 is made up of 14 amino acids. With 5 bases removed from V and 5 bases from J, the gap between germline ends came to 13 bases. Germline CDR1 and CDR2: MNHNY and SVGAGI (reference sequence). The CDR3 loop is CASSHRGTDQPQHF. The DNA of the CDR3 is TGTGCCAGCAGTCATAGGGGGACCGATCAGCCCCAGCATTTT.

This chain uses TRBV11-3 with TRBJ2-5, with 7 bases that match TRBD1. Germline-derived CDR1 and CDR2 are SGHNT and YENEEA. Trimming cost V 5 bases and J 2 bases; bases outside gene matches: 17. The CDR3 is 18 residues long. For the CDR3, the DNA is TGTGCCAGCAGCCAAAAAAAGACTTCCGGGACAGTACAAGAGACCCAGTACTTC. Its translation is CASSQKKTSGTVQETQYF.